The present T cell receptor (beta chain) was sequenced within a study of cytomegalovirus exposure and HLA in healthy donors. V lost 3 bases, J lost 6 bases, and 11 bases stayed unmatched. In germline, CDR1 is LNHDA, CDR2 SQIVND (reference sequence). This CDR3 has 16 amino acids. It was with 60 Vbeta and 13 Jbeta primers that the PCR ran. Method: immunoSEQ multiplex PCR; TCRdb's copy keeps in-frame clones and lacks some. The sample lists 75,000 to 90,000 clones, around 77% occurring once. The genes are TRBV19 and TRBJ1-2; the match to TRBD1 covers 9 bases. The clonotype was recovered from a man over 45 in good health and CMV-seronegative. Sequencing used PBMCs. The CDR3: CASSILGTGTSHGYTF. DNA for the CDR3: TGTGCCAGTAGTATCCTCGGGACAGGGACCTCGCATGGCTACACCTTC.